The present entry profiles one TCR beta chain with its context. TCRdb re-called the RT-PCR reads through MiXCR, storing one row per CDR3 protein. The sample contains 550,000 to 750,000 distinct CDR3 sequences, 11% to 15% of which appear only once. V was clipped by 2 bases and J by 2 bases, with 21 bases between them. The CDR3 consists of 17 residues. Germline V gene lookup returns CDR1 DFQATT and CDR2 SNEGSKA (reference sequence). This TCR was recovered from a female donor in good health, serving as a healthy control. Source material: memory CD4+ T cells from blood. The chain employs TRBV20-1 and TRBJ2-5, with a weak D call TRBD2 (7 bases). The CDR3 protein is CSARSLRRGGGQETQYF. The DNA of the CDR3 is TGCAGTGCTAGAAGCCTCCGGAGGGGGGGGGGACAAGAGACCCAGTACTTC.